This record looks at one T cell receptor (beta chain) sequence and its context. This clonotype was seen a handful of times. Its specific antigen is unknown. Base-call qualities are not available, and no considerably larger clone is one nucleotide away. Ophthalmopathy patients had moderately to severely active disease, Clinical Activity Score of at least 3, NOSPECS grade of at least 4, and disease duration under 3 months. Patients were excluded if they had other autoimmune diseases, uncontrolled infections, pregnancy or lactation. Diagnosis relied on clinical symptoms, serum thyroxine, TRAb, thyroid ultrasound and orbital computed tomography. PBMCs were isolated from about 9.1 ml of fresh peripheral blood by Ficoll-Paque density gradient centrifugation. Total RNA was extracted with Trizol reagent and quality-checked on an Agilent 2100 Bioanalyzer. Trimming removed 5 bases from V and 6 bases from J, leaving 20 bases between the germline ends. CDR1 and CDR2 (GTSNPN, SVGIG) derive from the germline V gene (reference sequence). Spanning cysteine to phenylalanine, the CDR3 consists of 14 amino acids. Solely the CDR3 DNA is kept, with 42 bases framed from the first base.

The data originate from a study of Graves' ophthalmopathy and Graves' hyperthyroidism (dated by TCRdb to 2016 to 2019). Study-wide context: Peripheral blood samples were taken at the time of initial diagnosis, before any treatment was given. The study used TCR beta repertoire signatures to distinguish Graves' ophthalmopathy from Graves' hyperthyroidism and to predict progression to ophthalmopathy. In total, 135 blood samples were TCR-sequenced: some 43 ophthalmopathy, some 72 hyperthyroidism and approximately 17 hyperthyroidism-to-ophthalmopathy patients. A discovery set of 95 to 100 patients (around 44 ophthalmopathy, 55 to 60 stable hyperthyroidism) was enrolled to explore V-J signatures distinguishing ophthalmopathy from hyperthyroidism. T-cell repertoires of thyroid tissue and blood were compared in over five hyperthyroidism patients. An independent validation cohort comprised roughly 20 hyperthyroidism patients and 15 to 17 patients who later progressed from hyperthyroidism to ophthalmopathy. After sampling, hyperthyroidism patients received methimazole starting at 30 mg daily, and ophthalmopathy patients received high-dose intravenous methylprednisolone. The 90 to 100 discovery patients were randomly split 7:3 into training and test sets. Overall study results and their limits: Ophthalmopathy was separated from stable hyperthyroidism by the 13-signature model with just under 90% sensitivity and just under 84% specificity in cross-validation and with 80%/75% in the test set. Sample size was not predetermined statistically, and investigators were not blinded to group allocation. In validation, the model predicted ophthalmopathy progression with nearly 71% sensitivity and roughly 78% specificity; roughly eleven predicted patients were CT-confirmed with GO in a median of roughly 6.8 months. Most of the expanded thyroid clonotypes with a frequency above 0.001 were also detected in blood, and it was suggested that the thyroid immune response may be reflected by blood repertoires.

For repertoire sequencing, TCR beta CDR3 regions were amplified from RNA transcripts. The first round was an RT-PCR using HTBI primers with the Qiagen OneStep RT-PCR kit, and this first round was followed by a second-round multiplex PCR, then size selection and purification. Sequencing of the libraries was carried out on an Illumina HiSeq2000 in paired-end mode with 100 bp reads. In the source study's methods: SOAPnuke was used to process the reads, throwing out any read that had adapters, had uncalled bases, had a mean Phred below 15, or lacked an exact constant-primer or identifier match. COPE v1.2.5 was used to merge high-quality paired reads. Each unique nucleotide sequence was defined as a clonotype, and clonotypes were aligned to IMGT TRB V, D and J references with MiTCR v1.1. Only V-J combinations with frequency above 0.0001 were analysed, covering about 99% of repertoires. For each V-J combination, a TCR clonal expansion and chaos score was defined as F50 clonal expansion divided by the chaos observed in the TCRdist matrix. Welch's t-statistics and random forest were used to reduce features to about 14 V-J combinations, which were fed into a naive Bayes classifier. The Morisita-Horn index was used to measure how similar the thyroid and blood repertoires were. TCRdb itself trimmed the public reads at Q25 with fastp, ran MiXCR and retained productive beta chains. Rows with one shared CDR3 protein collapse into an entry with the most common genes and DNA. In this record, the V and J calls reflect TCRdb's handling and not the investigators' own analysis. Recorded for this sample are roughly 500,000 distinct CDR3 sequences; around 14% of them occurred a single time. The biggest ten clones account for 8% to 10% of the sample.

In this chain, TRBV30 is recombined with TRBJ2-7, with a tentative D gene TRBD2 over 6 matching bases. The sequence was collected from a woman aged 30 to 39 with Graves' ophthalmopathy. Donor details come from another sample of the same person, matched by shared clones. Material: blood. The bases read TGTGCCTGGTTGCCGGAGGGCGTACGTCTCGAGCAGTACTTC. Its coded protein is CAWLPEGVRLEQYF.